The clone carrying this T cell receptor (beta chain) has at least ten counts. What it binds is unknown. The data are from a study of identical twins. The CDR3 is 13 residues long. The germline V gene has CDR1 SGHTA and CDR2 FQGTGA. Trimming took off 7 bases at V and 3 bases at J, with 9 bases between the two ends. Each CDR3 protein is one row after TCRdb ran MiXCR on the 5' RACE reads. Found here are about 720,000 distinct CDR3 sequences, 8.6% of them singletons; the top ten hold 0.98%. Notes on the study in general: Invariant MAIT and iNKT cells could partly confound zero-insertion analyses. Low generation probability was overrepresented in out-of-frame alpha sequences shared by twins. Rather than following the same donors, the conclusions depended on cross-sectional statistical analysis.

The sample was also reused in another study, on yellow fever vaccine responses in identical twins. This second study notes: Reportedly, twins showed a vaccine T cell response that looked partly convergent and partly personalized.

This sequence originates from a woman aged 18-29 years in good health. The V and J genes are TRBV7-3 and TRBJ2-2; the D call may be TRBD1 or TRBD2 (6 bases each). The sequenced sample consisted of PBMCs. CDR3 coding DNA: TGTGCCAGCAAAAGGGGGGACACCGGGGAGCTGTTTTTT. This gives the protein CASKRGDTGELFF.